This T cell receptor (beta chain) was sequenced during a study of blood T cell repertoires in COVID-19 (TCRdb year 2020). Describing the broader study: Samples from collaborators originated in the United States, Italy and Spain and spanned both the acute and convalescent phases of COVID-19. The prospective study material was composed of cDNA or gDNA derived from T cells, B-cell-depleted T cells, or PBMCs. Deeply sampled blood TCRbeta repertoires from subjects exposed to, actively infected with, or recovered from COVID-19 were included in the dataset. A freely available public database, intended as a resource for researchers studying the immune response to SARS-CoV-2, is where the repertoires were released. The samples were drawn from the first 160 participants of the ongoing ImmuneRACE study and from over 950 subjects provided by 6 global collaborators. Nearly every sample came with metadata listing a de-identified subject ID, COVID-19 status, age in years and sex. Where available, HLA class I and class II types were taken from metadata supplied by the sample provider and were not determined by assay-based typing.

TCRbeta CDR3 regions were amplified from genomic DNA using the immunoSEQ Assay, a bias-controlled multiplex PCR. On the authors' methods: Within the assay, amplification of reference gene primers was used to estimate how many nucleated cells each sample contained. To quantify the absolute abundance of each unique TCRbeta CDR3 rearrangement, sequence reads were collapsed and filtered. For each sample, productive Simpson clonality was calculated as the square root of Simpson's diversity index over productive rearrangements. TCRdb took over this immuneACCESS table, retaining in-frame rearrangements with V and J assigned. Such tables are incomplete; in checked studies, under half of the missing clones stem from an unresolved V gene, and the remainder is unexplained. V, J and clone size are those of that table, while D and trimming were read from the DNA. The sample includes about 220,000 clones, with more than 65% observed a single time. Approximately 10% of the sample rests with the top ten.

The collaborating institutions used their own protocols to collect whole blood in K2EDTA tubes. For TCRbeta analysis, collaborators shipped samples in one of three forms: frozen whole blood, isolated PBMCs, or DNA extracted from either of those sample types. The study at large found these results: How much clinical and demographic metadata was included differed by source and by participant, and the metadata was provided uncurated.

This clone has only a few counts. No cognate antigen has been identified for it. No quality values exist for individual bases; no much larger clone is one base distant. Sequenced input: peripheral blood. This clonotype was obtained from a man aged 45 to 65 with active or convalescent COVID-19.

Here the CDR3 is given as CATSDFFSGTGGFEQFF. The sequence in DNA is TGTGCCACCAGTGATTTCTTTTCCGGGACAGGGGGCTTTGAGCAGTTCTTC. The chain is encoded by TRBV24-1 joined to TRBJ2-1; TRBD1 aligns with 12 central bases. Germline trimming: 1 base from V, 9 bases from J; junction bases outside gene matches: 9. The germline V gene supplies CDR1 KGHDR and CDR2 SFDVKD. Measured from the cysteine to the phenylalanine, the CDR3 is 17 residues long. The kept DNA is CDR3 alone, 51 bases in frame from the first base.